This TCR beta chain was obtained from a study of blood T cell repertoires in COVID-19. Study in general: COVID-19 samples from acute and convalescent phases originated in the United States, Italy and Spain. T cells, B-cell-depleted T cells, or PBMCs provided the cDNA or gDNA that served as material.

Authors' data handling: Researchers report that nucleated cell counts were estimated from reference gene primer amplification. Here immunoSEQ multiplex PCR was the method, and the copy in TCRdb shows in-frame clones only, minus some. The V and J calls and the clone size are those of that table, but D and trimming were determined from the DNA. Here the sample spans roughly 65,000 clones, about 80% being singletons. The germline V gene has CDR1 SQVTM and CDR2 ANQGSEA. J was trimmed by 4 bases and V by 7 bases; bases with no gene match: 9. This CDR3 comprises 13 residues. Sequencing was performed on peripheral blood. V gene TRBV29-1 combines with J gene TRBJ1-1; 7 positions match TRBD1. The source is a human donor in a cohort sampled during active COVID-19. The CDR3 DNA is TGCAGCGCGGCCCGACAGGGAGGCACTGAAGCTTTCTTT. Encoded protein: CSAARQGGTEAFF.